Listed here are 18 T cell receptor beta chains from one sample, sequenced in a study of blood T cell repertoires in COVID-19 (dated by TCRdb to 2020 to 2022). The library was prepared using the immunoSEQ multiplex PCR assay. TCRdb mirrors the immuneACCESS table, restricted to in-frame sequences. Some clones are absent from its copies; in checked studies, under half trace to an unresolved V gene, and the reason for the others is unknown. This sample comprises some 170,000 clones, about four fifths of them detected only once. The ten largest clones represent roughly 9% of the sample. The sequencing sample was made of peripheral blood. The receptor source for this set is a woman aged 70 to 79 with acute or convalescent COVID-19.

The chain recombines TRBV28 with TRBJ2-7; 9 nucleotides align to TRBD1. The ends lost 3 bases at V and 2 bases at J; junction bases unmatched: 5. CDR1 and CDR2 from the germline V gene are MDHEN and SYDVKM. The CDR3 sequence is 15 residues long. The CDR3: CASSLPGQGTYEQYF. Written as DNA, the CDR3 is TGTGCCAGCAGTTTGCCCGGACAGGGGACCTACGAGCAGTACTTC.

The V gene is TRBV2, the J gene TRBJ1-1, with 7 bases matching TRBD1. CDR3 length: 14 residues. Germline CDR1 SNHLY, CDR2 FYNNEI. The junction had 12 bases not matched to a gene; V was cut back by 8 bases and J by 6 bases. The CDR3 here is CASGLATGVAEAFF. The CDR3 bases are TGTGCCAGCGGCTTGGCTACAGGGGTTGCTGAAGCTTTCTTT.

This clone was found once. The gene calls are TRBV7-9 and TRBJ1-1; tentatively, D is TRBD1 (5 bases). Per germline, CDR1 SEHNR and CDR2 FQNEAQ (reference sequence). The CDR3 sequence is 14 residues long. Trimming removed 7 bases at V and 5 bases at J, with 17 bases between. As DNA, the CDR3 is TGTGCCAGCAAAACCCCGGGGGAGGGGACTGAAGCTTTCTTT. Residues: CASKTPGEGTEAFF.

In DNA form, the CDR3 reads TGCGCCAGCAGCCAAGATCACAGGGGGCTCGTCGAGCAGTACTTC. As protein: CASSQDHRGLVEQYF. This sequence joins TRBV4-3 and TRBJ2-7; 9 bases match TRBD1. The CDR3 spans 15 residues. The J segment lost 6 bases and the V segment lost 0 bases, leaving 6 bases of the junction unmatched. From germline, CDR1 is LGHNA and CDR2 YSLEER.

This clone was recorded a few times. The J gene is TRBJ1-3, the V gene TRBV29-1; D not certain. The CDR3 has 14 amino acids. Germline lookup yields CDR1 SQVTM and CDR2 ANQGSEA. Trimming pared 5 bases from V and 3 bases from J, leaving 14 bases between. CDR3 amino acids: CSVSGRGFGNTIYF. CDR3 bases: TGCAGCGTTTCCGGGCGGGGATTTGGAAACACCATATATTTT.

This rearrangement joins TRBV28 to TRBJ1-1; TRBD1 matches 11 bases. Per the germline V gene, CDR1 is MDHEN and CDR2 is SYDVKM. V was clipped by 6 bases and J by 6 bases; unmatched bases: 6. The CDR3 totals 14 residues. The CDR3 nucleotides read TGTGCCAGCAGCTCAGGACAGGGGGCTTCTGAAGCTTTCTTT. Amino acid sequence: CASSSGQGASEAFF.

The gene calls are TRBV30 and TRBJ1-5; weak D call: TRBD1 (5 bases). V lost 0 bases and J 5 bases, leaving 11 bases between the germline ends. The CDR3 length is 14 residues. The V gene's germline CDR1 is GTSNPN and CDR2 SVGIG (reference sequence). Written as DNA, the CDR3 is TGTGCCTGGAGTGTGGCACAGGAATATCAGCCCCAGCATTTT. Its translation: CAWSVAQEYQPQHF.

Only one count was recorded for this clone. The V gene is TRBV7-2, the J gene TRBJ1-2; a possible D gene is TRBD1 (5 bases). The CDR3 totals 14 residues. Germline CDR1 SGHTA, CDR2 FQGNSA. The V gene lost 1 base and the J gene lost 3 bases, with 9 bases spanning the gap. The CDR3 sequence is CASSLGTGYYGYTF. In nucleotides, the CDR3 is TGTGCCAGCAGCTTAGGAACAGGATACTATGGCTACACCTTC.

The chain links TRBV5-1 to TRBJ1-4; 8 bases are shared with TRBD1. Trimming took 4 bases from V and 7 from J; bases not matched to a gene: 6. The CDR3 contains 14 residues. Per germline, CDR1 SGHRS and CDR2 YFSETQ. The CDR3: CASSVRGPGEKLFF. Here the CDR3 DNA reads TGCGCCAGCAGCGTCAGGGGGCCTGGTGAAAAACTGTTTTTT. Filled out from reference TRBV5-1 and TRBJ1-4, the complete variable domain reads KAGVTQTPRYLIKTRGQQVTLSCSPISGHRSVSWYQQTPGQGLQFLFEYFSETQRNKGNFPGRFSGRQFSNSRSEMNVSTLELGDSALYLCASSVRGPGEKLFFGSGTQLSVL.

This chain uses TRBV25-1 with TRBJ1-2; TRBD1 matches 7 bases. The CDR3 runs 13 residues. Germline assignment: CDR1 MGHDK and CDR2 SYGVNS. V was pared by 4 bases and J by 7 bases, with 6 bases of the junction left unmatched. CDR3 protein: CASSVQGVGGYTF. CDR3 nucleotide sequence: TGTGCCAGCAGTGTTCAGGGGGTGGGTGGCTACACCTTC.

The chain is built from TRBV6-5 and TRBJ2-5; no clear D gene. There are 15 residues in the CDR3. Trimming took 0 bases from V and 2 from J, leaving 10 bases between them. Germline-derived CDR1 and CDR2 are MNHEY and SVGAGI. The CDR3 DNA reads TGTGCCAGCAGTTACTCTCCAGGATCACAAGAGACCCAGTACTTC. This sequence encodes CASSYSPGSQETQYF.

The genes are TRBV5-4 and TRBJ2-3, with a possible D match to TRBD1 (5 bases). V dropped 2 bases and J dropped 2 bases, with 15 bases sitting between them. This CDR3 region has 16 residues. From germline, CDR1 is SGHNT and CDR2 YYREEE (reference sequence). The CDR3 region is CASSFYRGSDTDTQYF. CDR3 bases: TGTGCCAGCAGCTTTTATAGGGGTTCGGACACAGATACGCAGTATTTT.

The rearrangement links TRBV27 to TRBJ2-7; 10 bases map to TRBD2. The V gene end was trimmed by 1 base and the J gene end by 5 bases; junction bases not matched to a gene: 17. Germline loops: CDR1 MNHEY, CDR2 SMNVEV (reference sequence). The CDR3 is made up of 19 amino acids. The CDR3, as DNA: TGTGCCAGCAGTTTATTGGGGCACCTAGCGGGGGCGGTCGTCCACGAGCAGTACTTC. It yields the protein CASSLLGHLAGAVVHEQYF.

The chain recombines TRBV30 with TRBJ1-1; 7 bases line up with TRBD1. Germline V gene sequence: CDR1 GTSNPN, CDR2 SVGIG (reference sequence). The CDR3 covers 15 residues. V was pared by 5 bases and J by 0 bases, with 9 bases of the junction left unmatched. CDR3 nucleotide sequence: TGTGCCTGGGCACGTCCGGGACAGTTGAACACTGAAGCTTTCTTT. Translating gives CAWARPGQLNTEAFF.

This clone was picked up one time. The chain has TRBV7-2 and TRBJ2-3, with 9 bases that match TRBD1. The CDR3 extends over 14 amino acids. V dropped 3 bases and J dropped 6; count of bases not matched to a gene: 4. CDR1 is SGHTA and CDR2 is FQGNSA in the germline V gene. The CDR3 sequence is CASSFTGGYDTQYF. Written as DNA, the CDR3 is TGTGCCAGCAGCTTTACAGGGGGCTATGATACGCAGTATTTT.

The V call is TRBV30, the J call TRBJ1-1; no clear D. The CDR3 length is 14 residues. Looked up from germline, CDR1 is GTSNPN and CDR2 is SVGIG (reference sequence). The ends were cut back, 3 bases at V and 4 bases at J, with 15 bases in the middle. The CDR3, as DNA: TGTGCCTGGAGCGAGGACTCGCGATTCACTGAAGCTTTCTTT. Amino acid sequence: CAWSEDSRFTEAFF.

The chain joins TRBV12-3 or TRBV12-4 to TRBJ2-1; D gene ambiguous. Between the trimmed V and J ends, which lost 4 bases and 11 bases, there was a span of 12 bases. The CDR3 is 12 residues long. The DNA of the CDR3 is TGTGCCAGCAGTTCCGATGTACCTAAGCAGTTCTTC. Its protein is CASSSDVPKQFF.

The chain uses TRBV19 and TRBJ2-5; 7 nucleotides line up with TRBD1. J gave up 5 bases and V 5 bases, and 11 bases lay outside the gene matches. This CDR3 contains 15 residues. Germline loops: CDR1 LNHDA, CDR2 SQIVND (reference sequence). CDR3 nucleotides: TGTGCCAGTAGTTTCGAGACAGGGACAAGGGAGACCCAGTACTTC. Translating it yields CASSFETGTRETQYF. Full variable domain (outside the CDR3, taken from reference TRBV19 and TRBJ2-5): DGGITQSPKYLFRKEGQNVTLSCEQNLNHDAMYWYRQDPGQGLRLIYYSQIVNDFQKGDIAEGYSVSREKKESFPLTVTSAQKNPTAFYLCASSFETGTRETQYFGPGTRLLVL.